The entry below describes one T cell receptor (beta chain). In the study's own analysis: Counts of nucleated cells, estimated from reference gene primer amplification, were obtained. The repertoire was sequenced with immunoSEQ multiplex PCR; TCRdb's copy has only in-frame clones and lacks some. The V and J calls and clone size come from that table; D and trimming were worked out from the DNA. This sample yields about 320,000 clones, of which 65% to 90% are seen a single time; 7.2% belongs to the top ten. The entry originates in a study of blood T cell repertoires in COVID-19. Study as a whole: Collection of acute and convalescent COVID-19 samples took place in the United States, Italy and Spain. Sample material is recorded as cDNA or gDNA derived from T cells, B-cell-depleted T cells, or PBMCs.

Sequencing was carried out using peripheral blood. The TCR originated in a human donor in a cohort sampled during active COVID-19.

The CDR3 DNA follows: TGTGCCAGCAGTGAAGAGACAGGGGGTAATTCACCCCTCCACTTT. Its protein product is CASSEETGGNSPLHF. The chain carries TRBV6-1 and TRBJ1-6; TRBD1 aligns across 9 bases. After removal of 1 base from V and 6 bases from J, the junction contained 1 base not matched to a gene. Germline V lookup: CDR1 MNHNS, CDR2 SASEGT. This CDR3 has 15 residues.